This TCR beta chain was identified in a study of blood T cell repertoires in COVID-19. About the research overall: Collection of acute and convalescent COVID-19 samples took place in the United States, Italy and Spain. The cDNA or gDNA used as material had been derived from T cells, B-cell-depleted T cells, or PBMCs.

Original processing notes: Reference gene primer amplification gave estimated nucleated cell counts. The data were produced by immunoSEQ multiplex PCR, yet TCRdb's version contains in-frame clones alone and is incomplete. V and J calls and clone size are copied from that table; D and trimming were computed from the DNA. The sample holds about 99,000 clones; 90% to 95% are singletons and the top ten take around 5.8%. The CDR3 sequence is 16 residues long. V shed 3 bases and J shed 0 bases, with 15 bases lying between them. The germline CDR1 and CDR2 sequences are LNHDA and SQIVND (reference sequence).

The TCR originated in a human donor in a cohort sampled during active COVID-19. This chain links TRBV19 with TRBJ2-7, with D maybe TRBD1 (6 bases). Sample: peripheral blood. CDR3 coding DNA: TGTGCCAGTAGTATGGGGGCCTACCAAAGCTCCTACGAGCAGTACTTC. Its protein product is CASSMGAYQSSYEQYF.